The clone carrying this TCR beta chain occurred a few times. Its cognate antigen is unknown. These data originate in a study of identical twins. Overall study findings and caveats: Conclusions leaned on cross-sectional statistical analysis and did not track the same donors over time.

A universal primer site came from template switching; cDNA carried unique molecular identifiers. Via MiXCR, TCRdb re-called the 5' RACE reads, giving one row per CDR3 protein. This table holds about 920,000 distinct CDR3 sequences, 12% found once. The data also belong to a second study, concerning yellow fever vaccine responses in identical twins.

Sequences were obtained from PBMCs. The clonotype was recovered from a woman between 18 and 29 years old in good health.

The CDR3 DNA reads TGCAGTTCGGGACAGCTCCAAGAGACCCAGTACTTC. It codes for CSSGQLQETQYF. This chain joins TRBV20-1 and TRBJ2-5; 7 nucleotides match TRBD1. The V gene end was trimmed by 8 bases and the J gene end by 1 base; junction bases not matched to a gene: 4. The CDR3 has 12 residues. The V gene's germline CDR1 is DFQATT and CDR2 SNEGSKA (reference sequence).